The 27 T cell receptor beta chains below were found in one sample sequenced in a study of radiation and T cells in renal cell carcinoma. Libraries were prepared by immunoSEQ multiplex PCR; TCRdb keeps only in-frame clonotypes and omits some of them. The table shows 100,000 to 150,000 clones, with roughly 80% occurring only once. Regarding time point: baseline pretreatment blood. Sample treatment: 15 Gy SBRT to primary tumor, nephrectomy 4 weeks later. The sample was blood, taken from a patient whose treatment included radiotherapy and nephrectomy. These receptors all come from a woman in her fifties or sixties with renal cell carcinoma.

Only a few counts were recorded for this clone. Different DNA sequences within this sample yield the same CDR3. V gene TRBV2 combines with J gene TRBJ1-5; D might be TRBD1 (5 bases). CDR1 SNHLY and CDR2 FYNNEI come from the germline V gene. The CDR3 totals 13 residues. With 8 bases removed from V and 0 bases from J, the gap between germline ends came to 8 bases. The CDR3, as DNA: TGTGCCAGCCGGGGCGATAGCAATCAGCCCCAGCATTTT. Protein sequence: CASRGDSNQPQHF.

This clone was observed once. The chain uses TRBV4-1 and TRBJ2-7; D unclear. V shed 1 base and J shed 4 bases, with 8 bases lying between them. CDR1 is MGHRA and CDR2 is YSYEKL in the germline V gene. The length of the CDR3 is 13 residues. CDR3 nucleotides: TGCGCCAGCAGCCAAGCCAGTAATTACGAGCAGTACTTC. This gives the protein CASSQASNYEQYF.

The genes are TRBV6-6 and TRBJ2-1; 9 bases are shared with TRBD1. Germline assignment: CDR1 MNHNY and CDR2 SVGAGI (reference sequence). The V and J ends lost 7 bases and 3 bases, in that order; junction bases with no gene match: 1. This CDR3 is built from 13 residues. The CDR3 DNA reads as TGTGCCAGCACGGGACAGGGCTACAATGAGCAGTTCTTC. Translation: CASTGQGYNEQFF.

The table lists this clone with a few counts. V gene TRBV15 combines with J gene TRBJ1-2, with D hard to call. Per germline, CDR1 LNHNV and CDR2 YYDKDF (reference sequence). V was clipped by 0 bases and J by 5 bases, with 4 bases between them. The CDR3 has 12 amino acids. CDR3 sequence reads: CATSRDEYGYTF. The CDR3, as DNA: TGTGCCACCAGCAGAGATGAATATGGCTACACCTTC.

This clone was seen a single time. The chain joins TRBV4-2 to TRBJ2-1; D ambiguous. CDR1 is LGHNA and CDR2 is YNFKEQ in the germline V gene. V lost 1 base and J 7 bases, leaving 14 bases between the germline ends. The CDR3 contains 15 residues. CDR3 in DNA: TGTGCCAGCAGCCAAGGTCCTGAGCCCCAAAATGAGCAGTTCTTC. This codes for CASSQGPEPQNEQFF.

In DNA form, the CDR3 reads TGTGCCATCAGTGATTCCGGGAGAATGAACACTGAAGCTTTCTTT. It translates to CAISDSGRMNTEAFF. The rearrangement joins TRBV10-3 to TRBJ1-1; D remains ambiguous. The CDR3 consists of 15 residues. V was shortened by 3 bases and J by 0 bases, with 11 bases between the two germline ends. Per the germline V gene, CDR1 is ENHRY and CDR2 is SYGVKD.

CDR3: CASSVGQARNQPQHF. In nucleotides, the CDR3 is TGTGCCAGCAGCGTAGGACAGGCGAGGAATCAGCCCCAGCATTTT. The gene calls are TRBV9 and TRBJ1-5, with a tentative D call TRBD1 (6 bases). V was shortened by 0 bases and J by 4 bases, with 11 bases between the two germline ends. The CDR3 has 15 residues. Germline V CDR1 and CDR2: SGDLS, YYNGEE.

The chain recombines TRBV25-1 with TRBJ1-4; tentative D call: TRBD1 (6 bases). The CDR3 loop spans 17 amino acids. Trimming removed 1 base at V and 0 bases at J, with 12 bases between. Germline V gene lookup returns CDR1 MGHDK and CDR2 SYGVNS. CDR3 nucleotides: TGTGCCAGCAGTGAATTCGGGGGGCGGGCAACTAATGAAAAACTGTTTTTT. This sequence encodes CASSEFGGRATNEKLFF.

This clone was picked up a small number of times. The rearrangement uses TRBV10-2 and TRBJ1-2; 12 bases match TRBD1. V shed 6 bases and J 8 bases; nucleotides not matched to a gene: 7. The CDR3 has 14 residues. CDR1 and CDR2 (germline): WSHSY, SAAADI. The CDR3 DNA follows: TGCGCCAGCAGCCTCGGGACAGGGGGCCGAGGCTACACCTTC. Its protein product is CASSLGTGGRGYTF.

For the CDR3, the DNA is TGTGCCAGCAGCTCAGGACAGAACTCTGGAAACACCATATATTTT. Amino acid sequence: CASSSGQNSGNTIYF. The chain couples TRBV7-9 to TRBJ1-3; D may be TRBD1 (6 bases). V was clipped by 4 bases and J by 0 bases, with 10 bases between them. Germline V CDR1 and CDR2: SEHNR, FQNEAQ (reference sequence). This CDR3 is built from 15 residues.

CDR3 sequence reads: CASTGQNTGELFF. CDR3 nucleotides: TGTGCCAGCACGGGACAGAACACCGGGGAGCTGTTTTTT. The chain links TRBV19 to TRBJ2-2; D may be TRBD1 (6 bases). V dropped 9 bases and J dropped 1 base, with 9 bases sitting between them. The CDR3 has 13 residues. Per the germline V gene, CDR1 is LNHDA and CDR2 is SQIVND (reference sequence).

V and J are TRBV6-5 and TRBJ1-5, with 7 positions matching TRBD1. Germline CDR1 MNHEY, CDR2 SVGAGI. With V trimmed by 4 bases and J by 5 bases, 5 bases remained unmatched. This CDR3 has 14 amino acids. The CDR3 sequence: CASSLRDRYQPQHF. For the CDR3, the DNA is TGTGCCAGCAGTTTGCGGGACAGATATCAGCCCCAGCATTTT.

The chain recombines TRBV29-1 with TRBJ2-2; D is perhaps TRBD2 (7 bases). From germline, CDR1 is SQVTM and CDR2 ANQGSEA. The CDR3 totals 14 residues. Trimming removed 4 bases from V and 1 base from J, with 10 bases in between. CDR3 loop: CSVAGGRNTGELFF. The DNA of the CDR3 is TGCAGCGTTGCCGGGGGGCGGAACACCGGGGAGCTGTTTTTT.

The chain employs TRBV19 and TRBJ1-2; 7 nucleotides line up with TRBD1. Germline V gene data show CDR1 as LNHDA and CDR2 as SQIVND (reference sequence). The CDR3 covers 14 residues. J gave up 3 bases and V 6 bases, and 7 bases lay outside the gene matches. In nucleotides, the CDR3 is TGTGCCAGTAGCTCGTTAGGGGGCTACTATGGCTACACCTTC. Its protein is CASSSLGGYYGYTF. The whole variable domain, remainder taken from reference TRBV19 and TRBJ1-2, is DGGITQSPKYLFRKEGQNVTLSCEQNLNHDAMYWYRQDPGQGLRLIYYSQIVNDFQKGDIAEGYSVSREKKESFPLTVTSAQKNPTAFYLCASSSLGGYYGYTFGSGTRLTVV.

The chain couples TRBV7-9 to TRBJ1-2; D unresolved. There are 13 residues in the CDR3. The V gene's germline CDR1 is SEHNR and CDR2 FQNEAQ (reference sequence). The ends were cut back, 1 base at V and 5 bases at J, with 8 bases in the middle. Written as DNA, the CDR3 is TGTGCCAGCAGCTTAGATGGTCTTTATGGCTACACCTTC. Translation gives CASSLDGLYGYTF. Full variable domain (rest looked up from reference TRBV7-9 and TRBJ1-2): DTGVSQNPRHKITKRGQNVTFRCDPISEHNRLYWYRQTLGQGPEFLTYFQNEAQLEKSRLLSDRFSAERPKGSFSTLEIQRTEQGDSAMYLCASSLDGLYGYTFGSGTRLTVV.

J is TRBJ2-7 and V is TRBV6-6, with D tentatively TRBD2 (5 bases). V was cut by 3 bases and J by 4 bases, with 19 bases left in between. Per germline, CDR1 MNHNY and CDR2 SVGAGI (reference sequence). The CDR3 runs 16 residues. The DNA for the CDR3 is TGTGCCAGCAGTTATTCCCGGGAAGTGGGAAAATACGAGCAGTACTTC. Protein: CASSYSREVGKYEQYF.

This clone has more than one count but fewer than ten. This chain uses TRBV19 with TRBJ2-7; maybe TRBD1 (5 bases). The germline gives CDR1 LNHDA, CDR2 SQIVND (reference sequence). Trimming shortened V by 1 base and J by 2 bases, and 12 bases separated the two germline ends. The length of the CDR3 is 15 residues. The chain's CDR3 is CASSIGGSRPYEQYF. CDR3 nucleotides: TGTGCCAGTAGTATAGGGGGCAGCCGACCCTACGAGCAGTACTTC.

The chain employs TRBV6-1 and TRBJ1-3, with 10 nucleotides matching TRBD1. The ends lost 6 bases at V and 9 bases at J; junction bases unmatched: 5. CDR1 is MNHNS, CDR2 SASEGT, per germline. The CDR3 totals 13 residues. The DNA for the CDR3 is TGTGCCAGCAGCCCGGGACAGGGGACCACCATATATTTT. This gives the protein CASSPGQGTTIYF.

The CDR3 sequence is CASRIAGVSVNEQFF. CDR3 nucleotide sequence: TGTGCCAGCAGAATAGCGGGAGTATCGGTGAATGAGCAGTTCTTC. The chain links TRBV6-5 to TRBJ2-1, with TRBD2 identical over 9 bases. The V gene end was trimmed by 6 bases and the J gene end by 7 bases; junction bases not matched to a gene: 10. Germline V gene sequence: CDR1 MNHEY, CDR2 SVGAGI. The CDR3 consists of 15 residues.

The CDR3 coding sequence is TGTGCCAGCAGTTTAGGCAGGGGGTACGAGCAGTACTTC. Translating it yields CASSLGRGYEQYF. This chain uses TRBV28 with TRBJ2-7; 7 bases line up with TRBD1. CDR3 length: 13 amino acids. The germline CDR1 and CDR2 sequences are MDHEN and SYDVKM. Trimming took 2 bases from V and 4 from J; bases not matched to a gene: 2.

The J gene is TRBJ2-5, the V gene TRBV5-5; TRBD2 is a possible D gene (5 bases). The CDR3 length is 14 residues. CDR1 is SGHKS, CDR2 YYEKEE, per germline (reference sequence). The V gene lost 0 bases and the J gene lost 12 bases, with 18 bases spanning the gap. The CDR3 sequence: CASSLAFFRTPEYF. CDR3 DNA: TGTGCCAGCAGCTTGGCCTTTTTTAGGACTCCCGAGTACTTC.

The CDR3 sequence is CASSVTPGPPMGGYGYTF. The DNA of the CDR3 is TGTGCCAGCAGCGTAACCCCGGGGCCGCCGATGGGGGGCTATGGCTACACCTTC. V usage is TRBV9 and J usage is TRBJ1-2; the D gene is possibly TRBD1 (5 bases). CDR3 length: 18 residues. CDR1 is SGDLS, CDR2 YYNGEE, per germline. V was pared by 1 base and J by 4 bases, with 23 bases between.

This rearrangement joins TRBV6-5 to TRBJ2-7, with TRBD1 as a possible D gene (6 bases). V lost 2 bases to trimming and J lost 2 bases, with 13 bases between them. The CDR3 is 15 residues long. In germline, CDR1 is MNHEY, CDR2 SVGAGI. CDR3 coding DNA: TGTGCCAGCAGTTACATGGCAGGGGTCACCTACGAGCAGTACTTC. Its protein product is CASSYMAGVTYEQYF.

Notes on this clone: This sample also contains other DNA sequences that code for the same CDR3. The CDR3 spells CASSTGGYEQYF. The CDR3 region has the DNA TGTGCCAGCAGTACAGGGGGCTACGAGCAGTACTTC. The chain carries TRBV27 and TRBJ2-7; 8 bases line up with TRBD1. Germline CDR1 and CDR2: MNHEY and SMNVEV (reference sequence). J gave up 3 bases and V 5 bases, and 0 bases lay outside the gene matches. The length of the CDR3 is 12 residues.

This chain connects TRBV9 to TRBJ2-3; 10 bases are a match to TRBD1. V was pared by 1 base and J by 3 bases, with 5 bases of the junction left unmatched. This CDR3 has 16 amino acids. Per the germline V gene, CDR1 is SGDLS and CDR2 is YYNGEE. DNA of the CDR3: TGTGCCAGCAGCGTACTGGGACAGGGGATGACAGATACGCAGTATTTT. The encoded protein is CASSVLGQGMTDTQYF. Full variable domain (outside the CDR3, taken from reference TRBV9 and TRBJ2-3): DSGVTQTPKHLITATGQRVTLRCSPRSGDLSVYWYQQSLDQGLQFLIQYYNGEERAKGNILERFSAQQFPDLHSELNLSSLELGDSALYFCASSVLGQGMTDTQYFGPGTRLTVL.

The sample holds a few counts of this clone. The V and J genes are TRBV5-4 and TRBJ2-3, with D possibly TRBD2 on 5 matching bases. Trimming cost V 1 base and J 3 bases, with 9 bases left between them. Germline values: CDR1 SGHNT, CDR2 YYREEE (reference sequence). This CDR3 is 14 amino acids long. The CDR3 nucleotides read TGTGCCAGCAGCTTGTGGGGAGTTACAGATACGCAGTATTTT. Its translation is CASSLWGVTDTQYF.

This chain links TRBV19 with TRBJ1-1, with D hard to call. V lost 4 bases, J lost 7 bases, and 16 bases lay in between. The CDR3 has 14 amino acids. Germline assignment: CDR1 LNHDA and CDR2 SQIVND (reference sequence). The CDR3 DNA sequence: TGTGCCAGTAGTACCTCGGTGGCCCCCGGTGAAGCTTTCTTT. It translates to CASSTSVAPGEAFF.